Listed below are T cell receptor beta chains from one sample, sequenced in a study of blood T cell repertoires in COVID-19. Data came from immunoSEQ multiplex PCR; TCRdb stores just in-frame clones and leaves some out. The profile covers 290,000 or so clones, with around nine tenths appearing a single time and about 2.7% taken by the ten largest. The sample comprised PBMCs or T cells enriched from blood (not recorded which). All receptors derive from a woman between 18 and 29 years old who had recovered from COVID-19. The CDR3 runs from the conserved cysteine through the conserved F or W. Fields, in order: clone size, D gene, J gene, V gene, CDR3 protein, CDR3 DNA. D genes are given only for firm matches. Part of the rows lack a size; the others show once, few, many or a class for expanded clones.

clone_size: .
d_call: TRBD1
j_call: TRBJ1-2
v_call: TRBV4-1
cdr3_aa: CASSQDYGTAYGYTF
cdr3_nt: TGCGCCAGCAGCCAAGATTACGGGACAGCTTATGGCTACACCTTC

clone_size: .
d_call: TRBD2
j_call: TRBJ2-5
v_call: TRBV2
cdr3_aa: CASSERLAGGETQYF
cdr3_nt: TGTGCCAGCAGTGAAAGACTAGCGGGAGGAGAGACCCAGTACTTC

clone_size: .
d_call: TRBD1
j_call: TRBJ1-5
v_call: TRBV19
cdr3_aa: CASSTLWGQGANQPQHF
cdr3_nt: TGTGCCAGTAGTACCCTTTGGGGACAGGGGGCGAATCAGCCCCAGCATTTT

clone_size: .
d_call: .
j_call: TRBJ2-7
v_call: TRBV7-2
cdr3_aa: CASSLVPLAGDYEQYF
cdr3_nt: TGTGCCAGCAGCTTAGTCCCTCTAGCCGGGGACTACGAGCAGTACTTC

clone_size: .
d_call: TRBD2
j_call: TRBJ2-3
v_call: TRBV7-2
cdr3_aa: CASSPIAGTTDTQYF
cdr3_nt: TGTGCCAGCAGCCCCATAGCGGGGACCACAGATACGCAGTATTTT

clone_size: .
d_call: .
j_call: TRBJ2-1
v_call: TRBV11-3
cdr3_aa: CASAKGGDQYNEQFF
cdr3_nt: TGTGCCAGTGCGAAGGGCGGGGACCAGTACAATGAGCAGTTCTTC

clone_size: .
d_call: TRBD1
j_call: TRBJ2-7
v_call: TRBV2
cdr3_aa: CASRQTGGEQYF
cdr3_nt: TGTGCCAGCAGACAAACAGGGGGCGAGCAGTACTTC

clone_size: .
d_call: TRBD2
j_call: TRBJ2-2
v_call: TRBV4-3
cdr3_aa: CASSQEGTSGGRNTGELFF
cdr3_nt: TGCGCCAGCAGCCAAGAGGGGACTAGCGGGGGTAGGAACACCGGGGAGCTGTTTTTT

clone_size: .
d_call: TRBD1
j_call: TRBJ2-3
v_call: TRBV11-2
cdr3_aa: CASSFSGTGTDTQYF
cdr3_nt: TGTGCCAGCAGCTTTTCCGGGACAGGCACAGATACGCAGTATTTT

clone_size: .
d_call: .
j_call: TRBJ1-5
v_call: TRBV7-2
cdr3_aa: CASSLSGRFSNQPQHF
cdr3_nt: TGTGCCAGCAGCTTAAGCGGCCGGTTTAGCAATCAGCCCCAGCATTTT

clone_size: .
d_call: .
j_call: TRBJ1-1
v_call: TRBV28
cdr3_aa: CASSATGLSTEAFF
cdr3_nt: TGTGCCAGCAGTGCCACAGGGTTGAGCACTGAAGCTTTCTTT

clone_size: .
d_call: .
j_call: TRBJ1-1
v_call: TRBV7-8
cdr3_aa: CASSLEAAGVDTEAFF
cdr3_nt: TGTGCCAGCAGCTTAGAGGCTGCGGGGGTGGACACTGAAGCTTTCTTT

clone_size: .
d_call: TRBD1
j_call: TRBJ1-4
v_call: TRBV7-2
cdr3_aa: CASTSGQATTNEKLFF
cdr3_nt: TGTGCCTCAACTTCCGGACAGGCTACTACTAATGAAAAACTGTTTTTT

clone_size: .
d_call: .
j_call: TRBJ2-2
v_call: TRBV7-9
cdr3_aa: CASRFQSGELFF
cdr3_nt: TGTGCCAGCAGGTTCCAATCCGGGGAGCTGTTTTTT

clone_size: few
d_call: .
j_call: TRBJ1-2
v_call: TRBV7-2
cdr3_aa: CASSLRGGSSANYGYTF
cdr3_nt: TGTGCCAGCAGCTTAAGGGGGGGTTCCTCAGCTAACTATGGCTACACCTTC

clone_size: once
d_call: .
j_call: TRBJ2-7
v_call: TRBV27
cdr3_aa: CASTTGRNTYEQYF
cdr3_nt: TGTGCCAGCACCACAGGACGCAACACCTACGAGCAGTACTTC

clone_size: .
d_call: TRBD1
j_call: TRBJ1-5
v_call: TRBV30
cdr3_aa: CAWSLGQGGQPQHF
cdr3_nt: TGTGCCTGGAGTCTGGGGCAGGGGGGACAGCCCCAGCATTTT

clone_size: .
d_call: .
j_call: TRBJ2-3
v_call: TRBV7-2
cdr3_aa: CASSRSGYTDTQYF
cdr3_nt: TGTGCCAGCAGTCGCAGCGGCTACACAGATACGCAGTATTTT

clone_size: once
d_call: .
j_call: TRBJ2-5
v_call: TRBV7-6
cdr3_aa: CASSEAPTIETQYF
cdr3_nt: TGTGCCAGCAGCGAAGCCCCCACGATAGAGACCCAGTACTTC

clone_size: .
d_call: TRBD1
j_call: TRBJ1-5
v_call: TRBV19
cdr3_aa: CARRRGTGNQPQHF
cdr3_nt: TGTGCCCGTAGGCGGGGGACAGGGAATCAGCCCCAGCATTTT

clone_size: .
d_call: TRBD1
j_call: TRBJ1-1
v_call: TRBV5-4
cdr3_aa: CASSFHLGGAGTEAFF
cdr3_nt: TGTGCCAGCAGCTTCCACCTAGGGGGCGCGGGGACTGAAGCTTTCTTT

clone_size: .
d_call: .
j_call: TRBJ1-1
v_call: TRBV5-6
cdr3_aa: CASSPVINTEAFF
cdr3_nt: TGTGCCAGCAGCCCGGTGATAAACACTGAAGCTTTCTTT

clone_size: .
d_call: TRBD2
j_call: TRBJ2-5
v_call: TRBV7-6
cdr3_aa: CASSPRGGLAGQETQYF
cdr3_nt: TGTGCCAGCAGCCCTAGAGGGGGACTAGCGGGACAAGAGACCCAGTACTTC

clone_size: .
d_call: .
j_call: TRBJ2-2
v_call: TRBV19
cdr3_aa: CASSIRGYTGELFF
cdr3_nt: TGTGCCAGTAGTATCCGGGGGTACACCGGGGAGCTGTTTTTT

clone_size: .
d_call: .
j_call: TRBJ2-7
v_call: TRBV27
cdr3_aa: CASSLWSPPRTYEQYF
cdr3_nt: TGTGCCAGCAGTCTATGGAGTCCCCCCCGAACCTACGAGCAGTACTTC

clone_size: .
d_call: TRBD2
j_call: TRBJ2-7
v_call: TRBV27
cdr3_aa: CASSSRLADIYEQYF
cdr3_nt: TGTGCCAGCAGTTCCAGACTAGCGGACATCTACGAGCAGTACTTC

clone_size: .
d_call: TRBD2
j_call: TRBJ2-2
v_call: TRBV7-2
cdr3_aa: CASSQRGVNTGELFF
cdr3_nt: TGTGCCAGCAGCCAACGGGGGGTGAACACCGGGGAGCTGTTTTTT

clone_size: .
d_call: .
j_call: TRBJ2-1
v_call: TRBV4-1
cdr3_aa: CASSRTFAASSYNEQFF
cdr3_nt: TGCGCCAGCAGCCGGACATTCGCAGCCTCTTCCTACAATGAGCAGTTCTTC

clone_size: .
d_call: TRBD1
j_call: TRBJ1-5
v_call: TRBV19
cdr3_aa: CASNKGTGTAVSNQPQHF
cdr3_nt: TGTGCCAGCAATAAAGGGACCGGGACAGCGGTTAGCAATCAGCCCCAGCATTTT

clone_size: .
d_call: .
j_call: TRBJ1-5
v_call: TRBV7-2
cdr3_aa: CASSDWSNQPQHF
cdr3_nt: TGTGCCAGCAGCGACTGGAGCAATCAGCCCCAGCATTTT

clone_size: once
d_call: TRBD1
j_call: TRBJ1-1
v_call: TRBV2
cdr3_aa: CARSLSGTGSTEAFF
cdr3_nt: TGTGCCAGGTCCCTTTCCGGGACAGGGAGCACTGAAGCTTTCTTT

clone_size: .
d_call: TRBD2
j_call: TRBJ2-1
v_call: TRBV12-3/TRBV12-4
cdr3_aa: CASSFLAGQFF
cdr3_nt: TGTGCCAGCAGTTTTCTAGCGGGGCAGTTCTTC

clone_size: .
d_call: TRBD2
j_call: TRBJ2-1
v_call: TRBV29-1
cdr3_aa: CSVDSPAGIPGLAGYNEQFF
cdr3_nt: TGCAGCGTTGATTCCCCCGCCGGGATTCCGGGACTAGCGGGTTACAATGAGCAGTTCTTC

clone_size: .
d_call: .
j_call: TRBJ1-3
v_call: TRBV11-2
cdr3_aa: CASSLVRAGNTIYF
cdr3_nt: TGTGCCAGCAGCTTAGTTCGGGCTGGAAACACCATATATTTT

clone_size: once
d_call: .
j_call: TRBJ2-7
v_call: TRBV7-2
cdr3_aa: CASSRWGQVLSYEQYF
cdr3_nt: TGTGCCAGCAGCCGCTGGGGACAAGTTTTGTCCTACGAGCAGTACTTC

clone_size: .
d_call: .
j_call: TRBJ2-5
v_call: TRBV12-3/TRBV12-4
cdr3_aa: CASSPPGIETQYF
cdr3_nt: TGTGCCAGCAGCCCCCCCGGGATCGAGACCCAGTACTTC

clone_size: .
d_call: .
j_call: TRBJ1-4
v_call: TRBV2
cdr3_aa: CASSESSTNEKLFF
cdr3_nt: TGTGCCAGCAGTGAATCCTCAACTAATGAAAAACTGTTTTTT

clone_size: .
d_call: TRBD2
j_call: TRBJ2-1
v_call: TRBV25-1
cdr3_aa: CASSGGLDSYNEQFF
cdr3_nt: TGTGCCAGCAGTGGGGGACTAGACTCCTACAATGAGCAGTTCTTC

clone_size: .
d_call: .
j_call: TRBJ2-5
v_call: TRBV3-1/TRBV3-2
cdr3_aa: CASSRVETQYF
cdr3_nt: TGTGCCAGCAGCCGAGTGGAGACCCAGTACTTC

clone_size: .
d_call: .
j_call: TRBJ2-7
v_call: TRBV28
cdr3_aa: CASSLYGGTADYEQYF
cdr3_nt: TGTGCCAGCAGTTTATATGGCGGGACAGCAGACTACGAGCAGTACTTC

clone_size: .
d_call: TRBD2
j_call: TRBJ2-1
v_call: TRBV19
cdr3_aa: CASSILTSVHNEQFF
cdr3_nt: TGTGCCAGTAGTATTTTGACTAGCGTACACAATGAGCAGTTCTTC

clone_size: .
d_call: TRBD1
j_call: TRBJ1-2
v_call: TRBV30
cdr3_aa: CAWGRGWYGYTF
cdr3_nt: TGTGCCTGGGGCAGGGGGTGGTATGGCTACACCTTC

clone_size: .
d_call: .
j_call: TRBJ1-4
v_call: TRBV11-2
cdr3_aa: CASSPGQRATNEKLFF
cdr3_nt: TGTGCCAGCAGCCCAGGACAGCGAGCAACTAATGAAAAACTGTTTTTT

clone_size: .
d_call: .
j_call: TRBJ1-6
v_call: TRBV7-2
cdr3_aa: CASSLGLVGSANSPLHF
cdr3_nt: TGTGCCAGCAGCTTAGGCCTCGTCGGGTCTGCAAATTCACCCCTCCACTTT

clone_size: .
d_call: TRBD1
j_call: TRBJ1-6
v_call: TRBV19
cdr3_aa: CASSTLGQAGNSPLHF
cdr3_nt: TGTGCCAGTAGTACTTTAGGACAGGCTGGAAATTCACCCCTCCACTTT

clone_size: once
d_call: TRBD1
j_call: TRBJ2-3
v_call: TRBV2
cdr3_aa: CASRRTGGPDTQYF
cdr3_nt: TGTGCCAGCAGGCGGACAGGTGGCCCAGATACGCAGTATTTT

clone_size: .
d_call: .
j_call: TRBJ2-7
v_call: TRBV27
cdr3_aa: CASKSPEAGTYEQYF
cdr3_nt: TGTGCCAGCAAATCCCCTGAGGCAGGGACCTACGAGCAGTACTTC

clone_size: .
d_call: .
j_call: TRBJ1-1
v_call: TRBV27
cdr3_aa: CASSSHPPDRSGNTEAFF
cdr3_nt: TGTGCCAGCAGTTCCCACCCCCCAGACAGGTCGGGGAACACTGAAGCTTTCTTT

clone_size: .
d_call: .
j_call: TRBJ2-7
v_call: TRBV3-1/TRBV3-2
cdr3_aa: CASSQSETPHYEQYF
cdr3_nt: TGTGCCAGCAGCCAATCAGAGACACCCCACTACGAGCAGTACTTC

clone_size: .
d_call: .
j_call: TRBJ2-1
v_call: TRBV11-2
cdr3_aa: CASSPRVSSYNEQFF
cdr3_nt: TGTGCCAGCAGCCCGCGGGTCAGCTCCTACAATGAGCAGTTCTTC

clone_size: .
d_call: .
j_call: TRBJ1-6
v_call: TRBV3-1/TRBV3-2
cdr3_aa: CASTRGGQDSPLHF
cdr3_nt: TGTGCCAGCACCCGGGGGGGGCAGGATTCACCCCTCCACTTT

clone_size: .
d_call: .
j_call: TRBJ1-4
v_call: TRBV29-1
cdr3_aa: CSVRFGATNEKLFF
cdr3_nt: TGCAGCGTGAGGTTCGGGGCAACTAATGAAAAACTGTTTTTT

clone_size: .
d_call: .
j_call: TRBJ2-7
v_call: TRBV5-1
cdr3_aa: CASSWRDRPYEQYF
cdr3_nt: TGCGCCAGCAGCTGGCGGGACAGACCCTACGAGCAGTACTTC